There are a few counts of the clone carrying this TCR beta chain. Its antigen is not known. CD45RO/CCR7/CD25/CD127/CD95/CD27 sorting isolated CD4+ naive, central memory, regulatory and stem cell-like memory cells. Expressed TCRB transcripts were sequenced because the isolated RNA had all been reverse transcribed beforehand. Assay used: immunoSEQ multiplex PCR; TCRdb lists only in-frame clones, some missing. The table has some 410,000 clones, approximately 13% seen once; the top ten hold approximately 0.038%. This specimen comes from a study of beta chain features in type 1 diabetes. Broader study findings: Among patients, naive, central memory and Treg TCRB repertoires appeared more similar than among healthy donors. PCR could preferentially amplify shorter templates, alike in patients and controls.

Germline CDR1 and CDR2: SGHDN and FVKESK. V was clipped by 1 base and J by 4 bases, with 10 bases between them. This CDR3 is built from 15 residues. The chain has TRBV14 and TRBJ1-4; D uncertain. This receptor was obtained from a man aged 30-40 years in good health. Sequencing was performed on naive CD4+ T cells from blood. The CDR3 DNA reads TGTGCCAGCAGCCAAGGACGACGTGTTAATGAAAAACTGTTTTTT. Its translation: CASSQGRRVNEKLFF.